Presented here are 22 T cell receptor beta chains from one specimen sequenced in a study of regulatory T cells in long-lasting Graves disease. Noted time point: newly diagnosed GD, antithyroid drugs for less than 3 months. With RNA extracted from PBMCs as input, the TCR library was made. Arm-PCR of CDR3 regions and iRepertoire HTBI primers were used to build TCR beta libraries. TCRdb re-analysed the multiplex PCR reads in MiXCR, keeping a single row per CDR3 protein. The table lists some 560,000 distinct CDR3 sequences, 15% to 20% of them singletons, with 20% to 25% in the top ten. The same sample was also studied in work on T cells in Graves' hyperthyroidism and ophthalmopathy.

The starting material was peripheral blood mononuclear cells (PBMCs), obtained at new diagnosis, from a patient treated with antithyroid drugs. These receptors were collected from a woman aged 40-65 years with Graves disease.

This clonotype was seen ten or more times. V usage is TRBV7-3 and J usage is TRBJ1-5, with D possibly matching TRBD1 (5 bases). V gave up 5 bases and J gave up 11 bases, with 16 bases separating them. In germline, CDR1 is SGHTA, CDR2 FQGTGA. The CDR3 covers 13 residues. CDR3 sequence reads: CASSPHRSNTQHF. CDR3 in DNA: TGTGCCAGCAGCCCCCACAGGTCCAATACCCAGCATTTT.

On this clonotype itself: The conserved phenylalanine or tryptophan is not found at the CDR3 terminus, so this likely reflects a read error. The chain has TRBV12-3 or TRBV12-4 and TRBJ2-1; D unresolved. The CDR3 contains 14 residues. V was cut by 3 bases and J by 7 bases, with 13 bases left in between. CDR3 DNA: TGTGCCAGCAGTTTCCCTCTTCGGTTTAATGAGCAGTTCCTC. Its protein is CASSFPLRFNEQFL.

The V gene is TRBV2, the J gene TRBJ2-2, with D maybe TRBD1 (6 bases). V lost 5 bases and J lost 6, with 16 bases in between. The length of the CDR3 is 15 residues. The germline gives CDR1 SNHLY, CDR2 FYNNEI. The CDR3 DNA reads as TGTGCCAGCAGTCGTCAGGGGATCGTAGCCGGGGAGCTGTTTTTT. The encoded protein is CASSRQGIVAGELFF.

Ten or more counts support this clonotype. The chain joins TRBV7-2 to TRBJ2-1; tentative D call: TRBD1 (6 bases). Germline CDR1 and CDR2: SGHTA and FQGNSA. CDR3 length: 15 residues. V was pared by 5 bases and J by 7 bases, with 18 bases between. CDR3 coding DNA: TGTGCCAGCAGCCCGTTCTTGGGGGCGCATAATGAGCAGTTCTTC. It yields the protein CASSPFLGAHNEQFF. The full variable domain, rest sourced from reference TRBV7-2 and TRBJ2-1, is GAGVSQSPSNKVTEKGKDVELRCDPISGHTALYWYRQSLGQGLEFLIYFQGNSAPDKSGLPSDRFSAERTGGSVSTLTIQRTQQEDSAVYLCASSPFLGAHNEQFFGPGTRLTVL.

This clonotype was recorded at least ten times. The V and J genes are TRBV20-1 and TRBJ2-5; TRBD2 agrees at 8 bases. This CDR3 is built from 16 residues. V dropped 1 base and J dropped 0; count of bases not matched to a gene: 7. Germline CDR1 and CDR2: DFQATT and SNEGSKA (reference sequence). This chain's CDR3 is CSARAGSGGYQETQYF. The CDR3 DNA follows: TGCAGTGCTAGAGCCGGGTCGGGGGGGTACCAAGAGACCCAGTACTTC.

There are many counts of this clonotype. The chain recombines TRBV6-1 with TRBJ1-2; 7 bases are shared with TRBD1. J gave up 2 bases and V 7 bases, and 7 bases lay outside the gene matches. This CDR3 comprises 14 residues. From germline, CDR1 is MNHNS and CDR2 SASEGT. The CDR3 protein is CASKVQGSNYGYTF. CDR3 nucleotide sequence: TGTGCCAGCAAGGTACAGGGGTCCAACTATGGCTACACCTTC.

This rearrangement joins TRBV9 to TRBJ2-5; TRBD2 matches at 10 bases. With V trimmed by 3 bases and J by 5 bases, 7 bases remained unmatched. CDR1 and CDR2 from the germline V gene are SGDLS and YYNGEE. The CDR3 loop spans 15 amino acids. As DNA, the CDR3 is TGTGCCAGCAGCGAAGCGGGGGGGCGTTCGGAGACCCAGTACTTC. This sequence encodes CASSEAGGRSETQYF.

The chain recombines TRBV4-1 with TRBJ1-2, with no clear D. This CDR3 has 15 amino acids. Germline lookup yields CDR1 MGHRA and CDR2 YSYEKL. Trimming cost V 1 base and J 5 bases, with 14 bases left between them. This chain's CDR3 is CASSQVPQASYGYTF. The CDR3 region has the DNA TGCGCCAGCAGCCAAGTTCCCCAGGCGTCTTATGGCTACACCTTC.

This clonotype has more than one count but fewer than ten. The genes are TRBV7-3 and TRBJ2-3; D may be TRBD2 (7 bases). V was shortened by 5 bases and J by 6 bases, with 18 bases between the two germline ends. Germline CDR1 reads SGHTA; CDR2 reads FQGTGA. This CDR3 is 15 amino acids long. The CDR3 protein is CASSEGGGRRDTQYF. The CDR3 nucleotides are TGTGCCAGCAGCGAGGGGGGGGGGCGAAGGGATACGCAGTATTTT.

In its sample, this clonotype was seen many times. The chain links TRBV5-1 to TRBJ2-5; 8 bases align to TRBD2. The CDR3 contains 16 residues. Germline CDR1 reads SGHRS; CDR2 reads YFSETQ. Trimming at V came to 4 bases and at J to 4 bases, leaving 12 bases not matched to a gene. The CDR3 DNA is TGCGCCAGCAGCCCCCAACGGGGGGGGAAAACAGAGACCCAGTACTTC. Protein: CASSPQRGGKTETQYF.

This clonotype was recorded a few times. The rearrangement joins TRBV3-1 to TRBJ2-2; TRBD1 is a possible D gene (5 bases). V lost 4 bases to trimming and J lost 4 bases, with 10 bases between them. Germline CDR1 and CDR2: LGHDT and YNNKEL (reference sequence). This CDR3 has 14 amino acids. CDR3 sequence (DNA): TGTGCCAGCAGCCGCCTGGGGCCCACCGGGGAGCTGTTTTTT. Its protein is CASSRLGPTGELFF.

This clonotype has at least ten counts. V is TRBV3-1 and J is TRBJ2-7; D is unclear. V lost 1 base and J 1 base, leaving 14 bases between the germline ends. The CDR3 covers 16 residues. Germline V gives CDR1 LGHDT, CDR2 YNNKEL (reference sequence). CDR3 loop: CASSQAGGLLSYEQYF. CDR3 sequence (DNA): TGTGCCAGCAGCCAAGCTGGTGGGCTCCTATCCTACGAGCAGTACTTC.

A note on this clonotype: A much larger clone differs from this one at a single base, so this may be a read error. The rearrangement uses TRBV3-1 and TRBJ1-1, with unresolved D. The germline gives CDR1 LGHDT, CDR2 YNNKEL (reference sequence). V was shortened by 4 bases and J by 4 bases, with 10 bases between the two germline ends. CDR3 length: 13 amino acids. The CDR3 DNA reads TGTGCCAGCAGCCTCAATATGAGCACTGAAGCTTTCTTT. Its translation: CASSLNMSTEAFF.

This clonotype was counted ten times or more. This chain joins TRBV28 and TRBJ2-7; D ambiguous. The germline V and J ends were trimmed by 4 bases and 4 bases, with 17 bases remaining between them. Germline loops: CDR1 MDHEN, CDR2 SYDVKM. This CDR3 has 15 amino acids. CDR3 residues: CASSYDQNSWYEQYF. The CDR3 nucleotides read TGTGCCAGCAGTTATGACCAGAATTCTTGGTACGAGCAGTACTTC.

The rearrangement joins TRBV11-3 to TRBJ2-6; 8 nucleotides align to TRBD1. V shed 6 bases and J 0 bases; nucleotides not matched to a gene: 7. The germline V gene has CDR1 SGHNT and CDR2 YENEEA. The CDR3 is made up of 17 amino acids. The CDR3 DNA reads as TGTGCCAGCAGTCGTGGACAGGGTTCCTCTGGGGCCAACGTCCTGACTTTC. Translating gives CASSRGQGSSGANVLTF.

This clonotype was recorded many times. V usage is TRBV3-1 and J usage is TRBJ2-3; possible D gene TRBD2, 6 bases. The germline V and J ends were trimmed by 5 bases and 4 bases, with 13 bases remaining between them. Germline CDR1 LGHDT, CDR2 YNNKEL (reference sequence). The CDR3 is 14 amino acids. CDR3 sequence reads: CASSSIGGSDTQYF. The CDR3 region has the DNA TGTGCCAGCAGCTCAATCGGGGGATCAGATACGCAGTATTTT.

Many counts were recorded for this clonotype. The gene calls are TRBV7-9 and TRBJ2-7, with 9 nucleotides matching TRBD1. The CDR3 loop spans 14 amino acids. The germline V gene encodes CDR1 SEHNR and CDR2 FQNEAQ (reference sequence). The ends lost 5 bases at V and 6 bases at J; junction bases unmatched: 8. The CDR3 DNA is TGTGCCAGCAGCCCCGGGACAGGGAAGTCCGAGCAGTACTTC. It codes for CASSPGTGKSEQYF.

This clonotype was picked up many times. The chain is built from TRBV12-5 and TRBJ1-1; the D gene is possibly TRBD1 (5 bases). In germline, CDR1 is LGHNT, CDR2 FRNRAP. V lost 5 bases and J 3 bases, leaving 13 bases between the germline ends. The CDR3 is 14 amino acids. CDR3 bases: TGTGCTAGTGGTAACCGGGGGGGGGACACTGAAGCTTTCTTT. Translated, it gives CASGNRGGDTEAFF.

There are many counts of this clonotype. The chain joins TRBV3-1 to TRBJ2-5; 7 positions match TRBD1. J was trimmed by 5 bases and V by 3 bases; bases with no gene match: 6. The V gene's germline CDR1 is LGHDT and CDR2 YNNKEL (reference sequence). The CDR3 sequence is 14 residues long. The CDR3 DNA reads TGTGCCAGCAGCCATCGACAGGGAACCGAGACCCAGTACTTC. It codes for CASSHRQGTETQYF.

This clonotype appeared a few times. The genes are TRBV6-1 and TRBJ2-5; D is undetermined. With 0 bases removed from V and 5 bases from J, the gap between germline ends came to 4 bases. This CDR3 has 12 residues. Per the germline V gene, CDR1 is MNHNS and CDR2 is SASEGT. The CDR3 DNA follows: TGTGCCAGCAGTGAAGCGGGGGAGACCCAGTACTTC. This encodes CASSEAGETQYF.

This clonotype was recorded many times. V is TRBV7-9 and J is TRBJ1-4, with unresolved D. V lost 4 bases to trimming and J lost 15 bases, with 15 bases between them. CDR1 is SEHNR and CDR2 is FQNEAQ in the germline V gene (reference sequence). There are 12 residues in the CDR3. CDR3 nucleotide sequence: TGTGCCAGCAGCTGGGAGAGTGGATCGGTGTTTTTT. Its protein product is CASSWESGSVFF.

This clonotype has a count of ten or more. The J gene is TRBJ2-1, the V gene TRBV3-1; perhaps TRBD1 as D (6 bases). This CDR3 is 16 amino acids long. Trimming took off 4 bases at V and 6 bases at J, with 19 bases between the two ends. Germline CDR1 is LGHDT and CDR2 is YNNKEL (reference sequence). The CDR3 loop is CASSLYGTTSSNEQFF. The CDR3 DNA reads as TGTGCCAGCAGCCTTTATGGGACAACCAGTAGCAATGAGCAGTTCTTC.